This T cell receptor beta chain appears in the sequencing data of a study of T-cell memory formation after mild COVID-19 (dated by TCRdb to the early 2020s). About the study as a whole: Most TCR sequence clusters were specific to one of the two donors. Two young, previously healthy adult volunteers made up the cohort, one male and one female. Longitudinal TCRalpha and TCRbeta repertoire sequencing tracked T-cell clones expanding and contracting after mild COVID-19 in two donors. What the study reported, not specific to this receptor: SARS-CoV-2 specificity of the second-wave clones peaking on day 37 was not confirmed. Some responding clones were detected in pre-infection memory, suggesting pre-existing cross-reactive memory T cells joined the SARS-CoV-2 response. Contracting CD4+ clones were located mainly in the CM and EM memory subsets, whereas CD8+ clones were found to be enriched in EMRA. Clones that contracted from day 15 to 85 showed balanced CD4/CD8 phenotypes, whereas a second wave of clones that expanded from day 15 to 37 leaned towards CD4+. The study included only two mild cases, and larger cohorts that include severe cases with pre-infection samples were judged to be necessary.

PBMCs were isolated by Ficoll-Paque density gradient centrifugation. Sequencing instrument: Illumina NovaSeq 6000. cDNA libraries for TCRalpha and TCRbeta were prepared by 5'RACE using constant-segment primers, with sample barcodes and unique molecular identifiers added. Trizol reagent was used to extract RNA from every sample. Amplification of the libraries took two PCR steps, and the second step added a second sample barcode plus Illumina TruSeq adapters. Libraries were sequenced on an Illumina NovaSeq with 2 x 150 bp paired-end reads. The study's processing was this. With migec v1.2.7, reads were demultiplexed and then collapsed into UMI-guided consensus sequences. With mixcr v2.1.11, UMI consensuses were aligned to TRA and TRB V and J templates and assembled into clonotypes. Clonotypes were classified as expanded or contracted when called significant by both edgeR and NoisET, with noise models trained on biological replicates. edgeR calls used a false discovery rate-adjusted p below 0.01 and a log2 fold-change threshold of 1. PCA with hierarchical clustering of max-normalized trajectories of the 1000 most abundant clonotypes was used as exploratory dynamics analysis. The CD4 or CD8 phenotype of responding clones was assigned using the separately sequenced CD4+ and CD8+ repertoires. The public reads were reprocessed in TCRdb via fastp at Q25 and MiXCR, keeping in-frame beta chains. Every CDR3 protein is listed once, alongside the most common genes and DNA of its rows. The V and J calls were not made by the authors but by TCRdb's processing. Here the sample has about 200,000 distinct CDR3 sequences; around 20% occur a single time. 2% to 2.5% of the sample goes to the ten largest clones.

This clonotype was counted many times. Which antigen it targets is not known. Base-call qualities are not available, and no considerably larger clone is one nucleotide away. The sequencing sample was made of PBMCs or a T cell subset sorted from them (not recorded which). The source of this sequence is an adult woman who had mild COVID-19 (a few samples of this study predate the infection). The sample titles of this study are shuffled in the database, so cell type and time point are left out; the donor was told from shared clones.

The CDR3 corresponds to CASSLSGDSEAFF. The sequence in DNA is TGTGCCAGCAGCTTATCAGGGGACAGTGAAGCTTTCTTT. This chain joins TRBV7-9 to TRBJ1-1; 7 central nucleotides agree with TRBD1. The junction shows trimming of 2 bases on V and 7 bases on J, and the gene matches do not reach 4 bases of it. The germline V gene (reference sequence) provides CDR1 SEHNR and CDR2 FQNEAQ. From its cysteine to its phenylalanine, the CDR3 spans 13 amino acids. Only the CDR3 DNA is retained, 39 bases long and in frame from the first base. The reference TRBV7-9 and TRBJ1-1 proteins fill in what lies around the CDR3, so the full variable domain reads DTGVSQNPRHKITKRGQNVTFRCDPISEHNRLYWYRQTLGQGPEFLTYFQNEAQLEKSRLLSDRFSAERPKGSFSTLEIQRTEQGDSAMYLCASSLSGDSEAFFGQGTRLTVV.